Following are 18 T cell receptor beta chains from one sample sequenced in a study of T cell clonality in common variable immunodeficiency. Some clones are missing from TCRdb's copy, which holds only in-frame ones; the method was immunoSEQ multiplex PCR. This sample has 50,000 or so clones, each found more than once. Material: peripheral blood mononuclear cells. The receptors were sampled from a person between 18 and 69 years old in good health.

This clone was seen repeatedly, ten times or more. The read ends 3 residues early relative to the CDR3; the germline J gene fills the gap. The chain links TRBV13 to TRBJ1-4; 7 bases agree with TRBD1. V dropped 5 bases and J dropped 6; count of bases not matched to a gene: 6. The CDR3 runs to 14 residues. The V gene's germline CDR1 is PRHDT and CDR2 FYEKMQ (reference sequence). Here the CDR3 reads CASSRTGRDEKLFF. The sequenced CDR3 bases are TGTGCCAGCAGCCGGACAGGACGGGATGAAAAA. Complete variable domain (other parts from reference TRBV13 and TRBJ1-4): AAGVIQSPRHLIKEKRETATLKCYPIPRHDTVYWYQQGPGQDPQFLISFYEKMQSDKGSIPDRFSAQQFSDYHSELNMSSLELGDSALYFCASSRTGRDEKLFFGSGTQLSVL.

In its sample, this clone was seen many times. The read halts 3 residues ahead of the CDR3 end, with the missing end drawn from the germline J gene. This chain uses TRBV5-4 with TRBJ2-2; no clear D. Trimming removed 0 bases from V and 4 bases from J, with 10 bases in between. Looked up from germline, CDR1 is SGHNT and CDR2 is YYREEE (reference sequence). This CDR3 is built from 15 residues. Partial CDR3 DNA: TGTGCCAGCAGCTTGGGTACGGTCGGCACCGGGGAG. Amino acid sequence: CASSLGTVGTGE. The CDR3 reads in full as CASSLGTVGTGELFF. Drawing the rest from reference TRBV5-4 and TRBJ2-2, the complete variable domain is ETGVTQSPTHLIKTRGQQVTLRCSSQSGHNTVSWYQQALGQGPQFIFQYYREEENGRGNFPPRFSGLQFPNYSSELNVNALELDDSALYLCASSLGTVGTGELFFGEGSRLTVL.

In this sample, this clone turned up many times. The read halts 3 residues ahead of the CDR3 end, with the missing end drawn from the germline J gene. J is TRBJ1-6 and V is TRBV5-1, with D possibly TRBD1 on 6 matching bases. The germline V gene has CDR1 SGHRS and CDR2 YFSETQ. The CDR3 has 15 residues. Deletions cut 6 bases from V and 6 bases from J, with 16 bases between. CDR3 in amino acids: CASNPGGGVNSPLHF. CDR3 DNA (partial): TGCGCCAGCAACCCCGGGGGGGGCGTTAATTCACCC.

This clone was counted ten times or more. The CDR3 is cut off 3 residues early in the read; its end comes from the germline J gene. The rearrangement uses TRBV7-8 and TRBJ1-2, with 8 bases fitting TRBD1. The germline V gene encodes CDR1 SGHVS and CDR2 FQNEAQ. The CDR3 consists of 14 residues. Unmatched junction bases numbered 9, after V lost 5 bases and J lost 7 bases. The covered CDR3 bases are TGTGCCAGCAGCCGCGGACAGGGAGACCTTGGC. It encodes CASSRGQGDLG. The complete CDR3 sequence is CASSRGQGDLGYTF. Full variable domain (rest looked up from reference TRBV7-8 and TRBJ1-2): GAGVSQSPRYKVAKRGQDVALRCDPISGHVSLFWYQQALGQGPEFLTYFQNEAQLDKSGLPSDRFFAERPEGSVSTLKIQRTQQEDSAVYLCASSRGQGDLGYTFGSGTRLTVV.

There are many counts of this clone. The CDR3 end falls 3 residues outside the read, so it is completed with the germline J gene. This chain uses TRBV11-3 with TRBJ2-2; a possible D gene is TRBD2 (6 bases). Deletions cut 5 bases from V and 4 bases from J, with 14 bases between. Germline loops: CDR1 SGHNT, CDR2 YENEEA. The CDR3 loop spans 15 amino acids. CDR3 bases read: TGTGCCAGCAGCCCCGGCCGGGGGAGCACCGGGGAG. Protein product: CASSPGRGSTGE. The full CDR3 sequence reads CASSPGRGSTGELFF.

There are many counts of this clone. The read gets to within 3 residues of the CDR3 end, and the germline J gene fills in the rest. This chain connects TRBV7-2 to TRBJ2-3; D might be TRBD1 (6 bases). The germline V and J ends were trimmed by 0 bases and 6 bases, with 10 bases remaining between them. CDR1 and CDR2 (germline): SGHTA, FQGNSA. The CDR3 runs 14 residues. The CDR3 DNA, read in part, is TGTGCCAGCAGCTTAGCGACAGGTTGGGATACG. Translated: CASSLATGWDT. The whole CDR3 sequence reads CASSLATGWDTQYF.

The sample holds many counts of this clone. The read halts 3 residues ahead of the CDR3 end, with the missing end drawn from the germline J gene. V gene TRBV5-1 combines with J gene TRBJ2-1; 10 bases match TRBD1. The CDR3 runs 15 residues. CDR1 and CDR2 from the germline V gene are SGHRS and YFSETQ. With 4 bases clipped from V and 8 bases from J, the junction kept 9 bases outside the gene matches. CDR3 in amino acids: CASSTGQGEVDEQFF. The sequenced part of the CDR3 DNA is TGCGCCAGCAGCACAGGACAGGGGGAGGTAGATGAG.

At least ten counts were recorded for this clone. Read data end 3 residues before the CDR3 end; the end is taken from the germline J gene. V and J are TRBV28 and TRBJ1-3, with 8 bases aligning to TRBD1. The CDR3 runs to 15 residues. From germline, CDR1 is MDHEN and CDR2 SYDVKM. V lost 4 bases and J lost 7; bases outside the gene matches: 9. CDR3 sequence reads: CASSSQGALSNTIYF. The part of the CDR3 DNA that was read is TGTGCCAGCAGTTCCCAGGGGGCGCTAAGTAACACC.

The sample holds many counts of this clone. The CDR3 goes on 3 residues after the read ends, and that part is filled in from the germline J gene. The rearrangement uses TRBV20-1 and TRBJ1-5; 9 bases match TRBD1. The ends lost 3 bases at V and 3 bases at J; junction bases unmatched: 3. The CDR3 is 14 amino acids. Germline V CDR1 and CDR2: DFQATT, SNEGSKA (reference sequence). CDR3 amino acids: CSASWDRVNQPQHF. The sequenced CDR3 bases are TGCAGTGCTAGTTGGGACAGGGTCAATCAGCCC.

This clone was observed at least ten times. The read comes to an end 3 residues before the CDR3 does, leaving the germline J gene to fill in the end. V usage is TRBV20-1 and J usage is TRBJ2-3; 10 positions agree with TRBD2. Per the germline V gene, CDR1 is DFQATT and CDR2 is SNEGSKA (reference sequence). The CDR3 has 14 residues. The part of the CDR3 DNA that was read is TGCAGTGCTAGTCCTAGCGGGGGCTCCGGGACG. Translation: CSASPSGGSGT. The CDR3 in its entirety is CSASPSGGSGTQYF.

A few counts support this clone. The read halts 3 residues ahead of the CDR3 end, with the missing end drawn from the germline J gene. V is TRBV5-1 and J is TRBJ2-2, with unresolved D. The CDR3 is 12 residues long. CDR1 SGHRS and CDR2 YFSETQ come from the germline V gene. CDR3 bases read: TGCGCCAGCAGCTTGGACAATTCACCG. Its translation is CASSLDNSP. The whole CDR3 sequence is CASSLDNSPLFF.

This clone showed up just a few times. The read is 3 residues too short to cover the CDR3 end, so that end is filled in from the germline J gene. This chain joins TRBV7-2 and TRBJ1-2; D unresolved. Germline V gene lookup returns CDR1 SGHTA and CDR2 FQGNSA. This CDR3 has 14 residues. The sequenced CDR3 bases are TGTGCCAGCAGCTTAGTTTCAGGCGTCTACGAC. Its protein product is CASSLVSGVYD. The CDR3 in full is CASSLVSGVYDYTF.

This chain's CDR3 is CASSRRDGGLYEQYF. The sequenced part of the CDR3 DNA is TGTGCCAGCAGCCGCCGGGACGGGGGGCTCTACGAG. The chain links TRBV7-9 to TRBJ2-7; weak D call: TRBD2 (7 bases). The CDR3 extends 3 residues past the end of the read, so its final part is completed from the germline J gene. V dropped 5 bases and J dropped 3 bases, with 17 bases sitting between them. The germline V gene encodes CDR1 SEHNR and CDR2 FQNEAQ (reference sequence). The CDR3 length is 15 residues.

This clone was counted ten times or more. Read sequence stops 3 residues before the CDR3 end, and the germline J gene provides the missing end. The chain is built from TRBV5-1 and TRBJ2-7, with 7 positions matching TRBD1. V gave up 2 bases and J gave up 3 bases; unmatched junction bases: 5. Germline V CDR1 and CDR2: SGHRS, YFSETQ. CDR3 length: 14 amino acids. The CDR3 reads CASSFSRQGYEQYF. The CDR3 bases that were read are TGCGCCAGCAGCTTCTCCCGACAGGGCTACGAG.

This clone was recorded at least ten times. Read sequence stops 3 residues before the CDR3 end, and the germline J gene provides the missing end. V and J are TRBV20-1 and TRBJ2-7; weak D call: TRBD1 (5 bases). The CDR3 spans 11 residues. V lost 3 bases to trimming and J lost 2 bases, with 5 bases between them. CDR1 is DFQATT and CDR2 is SNEGSKA in the germline V gene (reference sequence). CDR3 loop: CSARTAYEQYF. Incomplete CDR3 DNA: TGCAGTGCTAGGACAGCCTACGAG.

The table lists this clone with many counts. The sequenced fragment ends 3 residues before the CDR3 boundary, so the rest is inferred from the germline J gene. The rearrangement links TRBV5-5 to TRBJ2-2; the D gene is possibly TRBD1 (6 bases). The V gene's germline CDR1 is SGHKS and CDR2 YYEKEE (reference sequence). CDR3 length: 15 residues. V lost 3 bases to trimming and J lost 1 base, with 10 bases between them. The chain's CDR3 is CASSSETGNTGELFF. The covered CDR3 bases are TGTGCCAGCAGCTCTGAGACAGGGAACACCGGGGAG.

This clone was detected many times. The CDR3 end falls 3 residues outside the read, so it is completed with the germline J gene. This sequence joins TRBV5-1 and TRBJ2-3; D perhaps matches TRBD2 (6 bases). Trimming took off 4 bases at V and 3 bases at J, with 21 bases between the two ends. Germline V gives CDR1 SGHRS, CDR2 YFSETQ. The CDR3 extends over 17 amino acids. CDR3 sequence reads: CASSPTRVTPRTDTQYF. The DNA read from the CDR3 is TGCGCCAGCAGCCCGACTAGGGTCACCCCTCGGACAGATACG.

This clone has ten or more counts. The read gets to within 3 residues of the CDR3 end, and the germline J gene fills in the rest. The chain uses TRBV20-1 and TRBJ1-3, with TRBD1 matching 8 bases. Germline V CDR1 and CDR2: DFQATT, SNEGSKA (reference sequence). J was trimmed by 0 bases and V by 7 bases; bases with no gene match: 5. The CDR3 contains 14 residues. The CDR3 loop reads CSVDRGTSGNTIYF. CDR3 DNA, as far as it was read: TGCAGTGTCGACAGGGGAACCTCTGGAAACACC.